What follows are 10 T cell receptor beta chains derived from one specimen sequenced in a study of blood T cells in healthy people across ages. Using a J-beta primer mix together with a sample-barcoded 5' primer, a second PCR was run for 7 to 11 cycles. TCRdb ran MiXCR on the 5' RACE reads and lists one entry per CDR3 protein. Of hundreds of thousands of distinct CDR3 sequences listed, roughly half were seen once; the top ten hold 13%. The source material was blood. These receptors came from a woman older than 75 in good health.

CDR3 nucleotides: TGTGCCAGCAGATCCGAAAGTATAGGTGGCTACACCTTC. Residues: CASRSESIGGYTF. J is TRBJ1-2 and V is TRBV2; D uncertain. The CDR3 runs 13 residues. Trimming cost V 6 bases and J 7 bases, with 15 bases left between them. Germline CDR1 and CDR2: SNHLY and FYNNEI.

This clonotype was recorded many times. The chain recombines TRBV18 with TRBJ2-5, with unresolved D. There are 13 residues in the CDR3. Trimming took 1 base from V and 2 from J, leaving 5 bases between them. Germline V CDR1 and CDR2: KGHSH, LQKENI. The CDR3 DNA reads TGTGCCAGCTCACCACGGTGGCAAGAGACCCAGTACTTC. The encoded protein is CASSPRWQETQYF.

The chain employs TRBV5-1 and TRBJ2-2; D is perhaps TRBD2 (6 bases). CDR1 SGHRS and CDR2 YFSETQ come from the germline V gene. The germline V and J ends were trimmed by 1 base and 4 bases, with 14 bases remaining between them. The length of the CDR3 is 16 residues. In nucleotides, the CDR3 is TGCGCCAGCAGCTTGAGGGACTCCAGCCGCACCGGGGAGCTGTTTTTT. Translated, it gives CASSLRDSSRTGELFF. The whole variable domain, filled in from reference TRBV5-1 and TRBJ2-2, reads KAGVTQTPRYLIKTRGQQVTLSCSPISGHRSVSWYQQTPGQGLQFLFEYFSETQRNKGNFPGRFSGRQFSNSRSEMNVSTLELGDSALYLCASSLRDSSRTGELFFGEGSRLTVL.

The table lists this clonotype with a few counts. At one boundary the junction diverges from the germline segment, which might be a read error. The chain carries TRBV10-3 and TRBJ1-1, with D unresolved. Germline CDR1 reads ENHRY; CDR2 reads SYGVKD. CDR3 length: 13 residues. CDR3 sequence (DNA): TGTGCCAGCAGTCCAGTAGGCGATACTGAAGCTTTCTTT. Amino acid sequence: CASSPVGDTEAFF.

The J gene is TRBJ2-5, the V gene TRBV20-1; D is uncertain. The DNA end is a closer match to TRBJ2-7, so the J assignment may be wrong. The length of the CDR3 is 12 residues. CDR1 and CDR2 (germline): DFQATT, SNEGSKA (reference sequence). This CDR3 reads CSANDRAYEQYF. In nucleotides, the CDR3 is TGCAGTGCTAACGATCGGGCCTACGAGCAGTACTTC.

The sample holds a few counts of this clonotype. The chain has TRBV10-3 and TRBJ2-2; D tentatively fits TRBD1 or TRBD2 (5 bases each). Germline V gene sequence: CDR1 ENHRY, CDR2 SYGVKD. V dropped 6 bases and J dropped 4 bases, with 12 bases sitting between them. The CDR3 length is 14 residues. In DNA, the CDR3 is TGTGCCATCAGAACCGGGACCCCCACCGGGGAGCTGTTTTTT. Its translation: CAIRTGTPTGELFF.

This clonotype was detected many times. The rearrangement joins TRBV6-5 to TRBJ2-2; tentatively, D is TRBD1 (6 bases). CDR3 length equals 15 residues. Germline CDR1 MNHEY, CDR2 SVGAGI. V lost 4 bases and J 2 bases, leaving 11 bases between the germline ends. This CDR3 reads CASSLPGQNTGELFF. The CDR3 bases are TGTGCCAGCAGTTTACCGGGACAAAACACCGGGGAGCTGTTTTTT.

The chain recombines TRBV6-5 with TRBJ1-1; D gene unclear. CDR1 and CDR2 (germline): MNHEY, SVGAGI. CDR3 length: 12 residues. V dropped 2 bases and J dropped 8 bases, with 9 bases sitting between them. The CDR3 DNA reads TGTGCCAGCAGTTACCCCTTGAGGGAAGCTTTCTTT. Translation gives CASSYPLREAFF.

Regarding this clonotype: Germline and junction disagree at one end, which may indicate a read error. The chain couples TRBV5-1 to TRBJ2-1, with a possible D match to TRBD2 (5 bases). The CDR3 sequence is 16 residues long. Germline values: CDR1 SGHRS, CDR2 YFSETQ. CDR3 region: CASRLDFSNTYNEQFF. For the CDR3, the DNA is TGCGCCAGCAGATTGGACTTTTCCAACACCTACAATGAGCAGTTCTTC.

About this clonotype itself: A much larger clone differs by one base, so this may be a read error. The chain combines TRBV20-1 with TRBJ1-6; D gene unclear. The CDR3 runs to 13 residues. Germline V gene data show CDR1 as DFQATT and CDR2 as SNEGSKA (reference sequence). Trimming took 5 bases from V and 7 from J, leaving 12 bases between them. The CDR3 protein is CSALEDTNSPLHF. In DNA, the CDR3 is TGCAGTGCTCTCGAAGACACGAATTCACCCCTCCACTTT.